Shown below are 18 T cell receptor beta chains from a single sample sequenced in a study of response to subunit inactivated influenza vaccine. One entry per CDR3 protein, called by TCRdb with MiXCR from the RT-PCR reads. The sample lists 560,000 or so distinct CDR3 sequences, around 8% seen once, with approximately 13% in the top ten. The source was PBMCs from blood, collected roughly 24 months after vaccination. These receptors all come from a man between 50 and 75 years old who received an inactivated influenza vaccine.

CDR3 DNA sequence: TGTGCCACCAGCCGAGGGGACCGAACCAGCCGTACCGCCTACGAGCAGTACTTC. Its protein is CATSRGDRTSRTAYEQYF. V is TRBV15 and J is TRBJ2-7; D might be TRBD1 or TRBD2, each matching 5 bases. The CDR3 has 18 amino acids. Germline V gene data show CDR1 as LNHNV and CDR2 as YYDKDF (reference sequence). With 5 bases removed from V and 2 bases from J, the gap between germline ends came to 25 bases.

This chain connects TRBV11-3 to TRBJ2-1, with TRBD2 matching over 13 bases. J gave up 0 bases and V 5 bases, and 4 bases lay outside the gene matches. This CDR3 comprises 17 residues. Germline V gene lookup returns CDR1 SGHNT and CDR2 YENEEA. The CDR3 DNA reads as TGTGCCAGCAGCCCAGGGACTAGCGGGACCTCCTACAATGAGCAGTTCTTC. Translation gives CASSPGTSGTSYNEQFF.

This clonotype was counted between two and nine times. The rearrangement links TRBV6-1 to TRBJ1-1; 7 nucleotides agree with TRBD1. The germline V gene has CDR1 MNHNS and CDR2 SASEGT. The CDR3 is made up of 17 amino acids. V lost 6 bases, J lost 11 bases, and 24 bases stayed unmatched. Written as DNA, the CDR3 is TGTGCCAGCAGGGGGAGAGCCGGGACAGCCGGGGAGGGTATGGCTTTCTTT. Its protein is CASRGRAGTAGEGMAFF.

This rearrangement joins TRBV11-2 to TRBJ2-1; 10 positions match TRBD2. The V and J ends lost 1 base and 4 bases, in that order; junction bases with no gene match: 13. Germline V gene sequence: CDR1 SGHAT, CDR2 FQNNGV. This CDR3 has 19 residues. The CDR3 DNA follows: TGTGCCAGCAGCTTAGTTGGGGGTAGCGGGGGGCCGGTATACAATGAGCAGTTCTTC. This gives the protein CASSLVGGSGGPVYNEQFF.

V usage is TRBV9 and J usage is TRBJ2-2; D not certain. The germline V gene has CDR1 SGDLS and CDR2 YYNGEE. V lost 0 bases and J lost 2, with 8 bases in between. The CDR3 length is 15 residues. The CDR3 sequence is CASSVGVSNTGELFF. CDR3 coding DNA: TGTGCCAGCAGCGTAGGCGTATCAAACACCGGGGAGCTGTTTTTT.

This clonotype has ten or more counts. The gene calls are TRBV5-1 and TRBJ2-1, with a possible D match to TRBD1 (7 bases). The CDR3 spans 15 residues. V was shortened by 0 bases and J by 6 bases, with 13 bases between the two germline ends. Germline-derived CDR1 and CDR2 are SGHRS and YFSETQ. Here the CDR3 reads CASSLAYRGGNEQFF. The CDR3 coding sequence is TGCGCCAGCAGCTTGGCCTACAGGGGAGGCAATGAGCAGTTCTTC.

V is TRBV6-1 and J is TRBJ1-5; 7 nucleotides line up with TRBD1. Per germline, CDR1 MNHNS and CDR2 SASEGT. This CDR3 spans 17 amino acids. V lost 0 bases to trimming and J lost 2 bases; unmatched junction nucleotides: 7. The CDR3 spells CASSEAAGGGGNQPQHF. CDR3 DNA: TGTGCCAGCAGTGAAGCCGCAGGGGGAGGCGGCAATCAGCCCCAGCATTTT.

The sample holds a few counts of this clonotype. The rearrangement links TRBV7-2 to TRBJ2-3, with D possibly TRBD1 on 6 matching bases. V lost 6 bases to trimming and J lost 5 bases, with 15 bases between them. From germline, CDR1 is SGHTA and CDR2 FQGNSA. The CDR3 totals 14 residues. The CDR3: CASRLQGVGDTQYF. The CDR3, as DNA: TGTGCCAGCAGACTACAGGGAGTCGGAGATACGCAGTATTTT.

This clonotype was detected a few times. V usage is TRBV6-2 or TRBV6-3 and J usage is TRBJ2-1; TRBD2 aligns across 7 bases. Germline CDR1 MNHEY, CDR2 SVGEGT. V lost 6 bases to trimming and J lost 10 bases; unmatched junction nucleotides: 15. This CDR3 contains 15 residues. The CDR3 DNA sequence: TGTGCCAGCAGCTCAGCGGGATGGTCATCGGGAGAGCAGTTCTTC. This sequence encodes CASSSAGWSSGEQFF.

The chain couples TRBV28 to TRBJ2-7; no clear D. This CDR3 contains 13 residues. Per the germline V gene, CDR1 is MDHEN and CDR2 is SYDVKM. Trimming pared 3 bases from V and 0 bases from J, leaving 6 bases between. CDR3 DNA sequence: TGTGCCAGCAGTTTTGGTGACTCCTACGAGCAGTACTTC. It encodes CASSFGDSYEQYF.

This clonotype was detected many times. The J gene is TRBJ2-3, the V gene TRBV5-1; possibly TRBD2 for D (5 bases). Trimming took off 4 bases at V and 2 bases at J, with 11 bases between the two ends. CDR3 length equals 14 residues. From germline, CDR1 is SGHRS and CDR2 YFSETQ. CDR3 nucleotides: TGCGCCAGCAGCGGAGGTGGTCTCACAGATACGCAGTATTTT. It is translated as CASSGGGLTDTQYF.

The chain's CDR3 is CASSYVTTNTGELFF. The CDR3 DNA reads as TGTGCCAGCAGTTACGTCACCACGAACACCGGGGAGCTGTTTTTT. The gene calls are TRBV6-5 and TRBJ2-2; D call uncertain. The CDR3 covers 15 residues. V was pared by 2 bases and J by 0 bases, with 7 bases between. CDR1 is MNHEY, CDR2 SVGAGI, per germline.

This clonotype was counted between two and nine times. This sequence joins TRBV5-1 and TRBJ2-7, with 9 positions matching TRBD1. J lost 6 bases, V lost 4 bases, and 5 bases had no gene match. Germline V gene lookup returns CDR1 SGHRS and CDR2 YFSETQ. The CDR3 is 13 amino acids. As DNA, the CDR3 is TGCGCCAGCAGCATCGACAGGGGGGGCGAGCAGTACTTC. This encodes CASSIDRGGEQYF. Variable domain in full (rest from reference TRBV5-1 and TRBJ2-7): KAGVTQTPRYLIKTRGQQVTLSCSPISGHRSVSWYQQTPGQGLQFLFEYFSETQRNKGNFPGRFSGRQFSNSRSEMNVSTLELGDSALYLCASSIDRGGEQYFGPGTRLTVT.

The gene calls are TRBV5-1 and TRBJ2-5; TRBD2 is a possible D gene (6 bases). V was clipped by 0 bases and J by 5 bases, with 11 bases between them. The germline V gene has CDR1 SGHRS and CDR2 YFSETQ. This CDR3 has 14 amino acids. The CDR3 spells CASSLAGGSETQYF. CDR3 nucleotide sequence: TGCGCCAGCAGCTTGGCCGGGGGTTCGGAGACCCAGTACTTC.

The table lists this clonotype with many counts. V and J are TRBV5-1 and TRBJ1-2; D ambiguous. Germline lookup yields CDR1 SGHRS and CDR2 YFSETQ. The CDR3 spans 13 residues. V lost 0 bases to trimming and J lost 1 base, with 4 bases between them. The CDR3, as DNA: TGCGCCAGCAGCTTGGTCAGTAACTATGGCTACACCTTC. This encodes CASSLVSNYGYTF.

This clonotype appeared a few times. This sequence joins TRBV5-1 and TRBJ2-1; TRBD2 aligns across 8 bases. The germline V gene encodes CDR1 SGHRS and CDR2 YFSETQ. This CDR3 is 15 amino acids long. V dropped 2 bases and J dropped 5; count of bases not matched to a gene: 6. CDR3 residues: CASSLPGGKDNEQFF. The CDR3, as DNA: TGCGCCAGCAGCTTACCGGGAGGGAAAGACAATGAGCAGTTCTTC.

This clonotype was seen repeatedly, ten times or more. The chain couples TRBV15 to TRBJ2-1, with D possibly TRBD1 on 6 matching bases. The V end was cut by 0 bases, the J end by 6 bases, with 12 bases between. The CDR3 sequence is 15 residues long. CDR1 LNHNV and CDR2 YYDKDF come from the germline V gene (reference sequence). The CDR3 bases are TGTGCCACCAGCAGAGATAGACAGGCGAGCAATGAGCAGTTCTTC. It specifies CATSRDRQASNEQFF.

This clonotype has a handful of counts. This chain uses TRBV11-1 with TRBJ2-7, with D perhaps TRBD2 (6 bases). The CDR3 consists of 17 residues. V shed 0 bases and J shed 0 bases, with 15 bases lying between them. Germline values: CDR1 SGHAT, CDR2 FQDESV (reference sequence). Here the CDR3 reads CASSLASGIMGSYEQYF. CDR3 nucleotides: TGTGCCAGCAGCTTAGCTAGCGGCATCATGGGCTCCTACGAGCAGTACTTC. The whole variable domain, filled in from reference TRBV11-1 and TRBJ2-7, reads EAEVAQSPRYKITEKSQAVAFWCDPISGHATLYWYRQILGQGPELLVQFQDESVVDDSQLPKDRFSAERLKGVDSTLKIQPAELGDSAMYLCASSLASGIMGSYEQYFGPGTRLTVT.